This paragraph reports one TCR beta chain. The data stem from a study of T cells expressing NK-cell markers. In generating TCR beta cDNA, 5'RACE template switching with UMIs was used. Reanalyzing the 5' RACE reads, TCRdb keeps one entry per CDR3 protein, without DNA. The data show 550,000 to 600,000 distinct CDR3 sequences, and the top ten clones hold roughly 3.5%. The CDR3 has 18 residues. Germline loops: CDR1 KGHSH, CDR2 LQKENI. The V call is TRBV18, the J call TRBJ2-2; lacking DNA, the TRBD1 call made by TCRdb goes unchecked. The clonotype comes from a young man in good health. Sequencing input: blood T cells: a sorted CD56 or NKG2C T cell subset, CD4+ or CD8+ T cells, or bulk PBMC T cells (not recorded which). This CDR3 is CASSRREMDRAGTGELFF.